This T cell receptor (beta chain) was obtained from a study of beta chain features in type 1 diabetes. The CDR3 runs to 17 residues. V shed 0 bases and J 2 bases; nucleotides not matched to a gene: 8. The germline V gene has CDR1 SGHDT and CDR2 YYEEEE. The investigators reverse transcribed all of the isolated RNA, so they sequenced expressed TCRB transcripts. The study sequenced naive, central memory and regulatory T cell samples to an average of about 3.8 million reads. Sequenced by immunoSEQ multiplex PCR; TCRdb stores in-frame clones only, minus some. This sample has about 140,000 clones, with roughly 10% found just once.

The TCR sequence derives from a woman in her thirties or forties in good health. The chain carries TRBV5-6 and TRBJ2-5, with 9 bases matching TRBD2. Source material: central memory CD4+ T cells from blood. The CDR3 DNA follows: TGTGCCAGCAGCTTGGCACGACTAGCGGATGCTCAAGAGACCCAGTACTTC. The encoded protein is CASSLARLADAQETQYF.